The 21 T cell receptor beta chains given below trace back to one sample, sequenced in a study of T cells in Graves' hyperthyroidism and ophthalmopathy. Amplification yielded TCR beta CDR3 regions, with RNA transcripts as the source. Carried out on the TCR CDR3, a first-round RT-PCR used the HTBI primer set. Each CDR3 protein is one row after TCRdb ran MiXCR on the multiplex PCR reads. The sample has around 530,000 distinct CDR3 sequences; approximately 17% are singletons. The sequencing sample was made of blood. These receptors came from a woman younger than 30 with Graves' ophthalmopathy.

This clonotype occurred many times. The V call is TRBV27, the J call TRBJ2-5; perhaps D is TRBD1 or TRBD2 (5 bases each). The CDR3 consists of 14 residues. Germline CDR1 reads MNHEY; CDR2 reads SMNVEV (reference sequence). Trimming left V 3 bases short and J 4 bases short, with 12 bases between. In DNA form, the CDR3 reads TGTGCCAGCAGTTTCCTCGCTGGGGGAGAGACCCAGTACTTC. It is translated as CASSFLAGGETQYF.

The chain has TRBV19 and TRBJ1-2; unclear D gene. The CDR3 contains 13 residues. Germline V lookup: CDR1 LNHDA, CDR2 SQIVND (reference sequence). Trimming removed 7 bases from V and 8 bases from J, with 17 bases in between. CDR3 region: CASKAEGLWGYTF. The DNA for the CDR3 is TGTGCCAGTAAAGCAGAAGGACTTTGGGGCTACACCTTC.

V gene TRBV11-2 combines with J gene TRBJ2-1; TRBD2 aligns across 9 bases. The V gene end was trimmed by 3 bases and the J gene end by 0 bases; junction bases not matched to a gene: 9. The CDR3 has 18 residues. Germline V gene lookup returns CDR1 SGHAT and CDR2 FQNNGV. The CDR3 bases are TGTGCCAGCAGCTTGAGGGGGCGGGAGGGAAGCTCCTACAATGAGCAGTTCTTC. It specifies CASSLRGREGSSYNEQFF.

V is TRBV19 and J is TRBJ1-2; 8 bases align to TRBD1. CDR1 and CDR2 (germline): LNHDA, SQIVND (reference sequence). The CDR3 is made up of 16 amino acids. The V segment lost 2 bases and the J segment 5 bases; nucleotides outside the gene matches: 10. The CDR3 region has the DNA TGTGCCAGTAGTATACGGAATGACAGGGGTTGGTATGGCTACACCTTC. It specifies CASSIRNDRGWYGYTF.

The table lists this clonotype with many counts. The chain uses TRBV6-1 and TRBJ2-7, with D possibly TRBD1 on 6 matching bases. Germline V gives CDR1 MNHNS, CDR2 SASEGT. The CDR3 length is 15 residues. Deletions cut 6 bases from V and 5 bases from J, with 20 bases between. The CDR3 here is CASRITGTGRNEQYF. In DNA form, the CDR3 reads TGTGCCAGCAGAATCACAGGGACGGGAAGGAACGAGCAGTACTTC.

This clonotype was observed at least ten times. The chain uses TRBV5-6 and TRBJ1-1; the D is unclear. The CDR3 contains 15 residues. V lost 4 bases, J lost 1 base, and 14 bases lay in between. Germline CDR1 and CDR2: SGHDT and YYEEEE. DNA of the CDR3: TGTGCCAGCAGCCTTTACGGGCGATCGAACACTGAAGCTTTCTTT. Its translation is CASSLYGRSNTEAFF. Filled out from reference TRBV5-6 and TRBJ1-1, the complete variable domain reads DAGVTQSPTHLIKTRGQQVTLRCSPKSGHDTVSWYQQALGQGPQFIFQYYEEEERQRGNFPDRFSGHQFPNYSSELNVNALLLGDSALYLCASSLYGRSNTEAFFGQGTRLTVV.

CDR3 loop: CASSYPVSGNTIYF. CDR3 bases: TGTGCCAGCAGTTACCCGGTCTCTGGAAACACCATATATTTT. This chain connects TRBV6-6 to TRBJ1-3; D is undetermined. V dropped 2 bases and J dropped 0 bases, with 5 bases sitting between them. CDR1 is MNHNY, CDR2 SVGAGI, per germline (reference sequence). This CDR3 contains 14 residues.

The V and J genes are TRBV5-1 and TRBJ2-3; D call uncertain. The ends were cut back, 9 bases at V and 0 bases at J, with 14 bases in the middle. From germline, CDR1 is SGHRS and CDR2 YFSETQ. The CDR3 runs 14 residues. This CDR3 is CATSEFPSTDTQYF. CDR3 bases: TGCGCCACGAGCGAGTTCCCTAGCACAGATACGCAGTATTTT.

This sequence joins TRBV20-1 and TRBJ1-1; a weak D match, TRBD1 (6 bases). Per germline, CDR1 DFQATT and CDR2 SNEGSKA (reference sequence). The CDR3 is 13 amino acids. V was cut by 1 base and J by 6 bases, with 12 bases left in between. In DNA form, the CDR3 reads TGCAGTGCTAGAGGCGGGGGGGCTGCTGAAGCTTTCTTT. Translating it yields CSARGGGAAEAFF.

This sequence joins TRBV10-3 and TRBJ1-3; no definite D call. CDR3 size: 13 residues. Germline V gene lookup returns CDR1 ENHRY and CDR2 SYGVKD. V was pared by 2 bases and J by 1 base, with 3 bases between. The DNA for the CDR3 is TGTGCCATCAGTGAGGCATCTGGAAACACCATATATTTT. This codes for CAISEASGNTIYF.

This clonotype was detected ten times or more. The chain joins TRBV7-6 to TRBJ2-5; 9 bases map to TRBD2. The germline gives CDR1 SGHVS, CDR2 FNYEAQ. The CDR3 sequence is 18 residues long. The V gene end was trimmed by 1 base and the J gene end by 3 bases; junction bases not matched to a gene: 12. CDR3 amino acids: CASSLEGVLAGSEETQYF. CDR3 coding DNA: TGTGCCAGCAGCTTAGAAGGTGTACTAGCGGGCTCTGAAGAGACCCAGTACTTC. Full variable domain (rest looked up from reference TRBV7-6 and TRBJ2-5): GAGVSQSPRYKVTKRGQDVALRCDPISGHVSLYWYRQALGQGPEFLTYFNYEAQQDKSGLPNDRFSAERPEGSISTLTIQRTEQRDSAMYRCASSLEGVLAGSEETQYFGPGTRLLVL.

The chain is built from TRBV4-1 and TRBJ2-7; tentative D call: TRBD2 (5 bases). Between the trimmed V and J ends, which lost 4 bases and 2 bases, there was a span of 18 bases. Germline V gives CDR1 MGHRA, CDR2 YSYEKL. The CDR3 totals 16 residues. In DNA, the CDR3 is TGCGCCAGCAGCCCGCGAGGAAATTCGGGAACCTACGAGCAGTACTTC. Residues: CASSPRGNSGTYEQYF.

This clonotype has more than one count but fewer than ten. The CDR3 loop reads CATSLTSNYGYTF. The CDR3 DNA follows: TGTGCCACCAGCCTGACTTCTAACTATGGCTACACCTTC. The genes are TRBV15 and TRBJ1-2; D is unresolved. This CDR3 comprises 13 residues. CDR1 LNHNV and CDR2 YYDKDF come from the germline V gene (reference sequence). Trimming took off 5 bases at V and 0 bases at J, with 7 bases between the two ends.

As concerns this clonotype: Germline and junction disagree at one end, which may indicate a read error. V is TRBV20-1 and J is TRBJ2-2; the D is unclear. This CDR3 is built from 14 residues. The V gene's germline CDR1 is DFQATT and CDR2 SNEGSKA (reference sequence). CDR3 region: CSARGPFNTGELFF. The DNA for the CDR3 is TGCAGTGCCAGAGGACCATTTAACACCGGGGAGCTGTTTTTT.

This clonotype was seen at least ten times. CDR3 amino acids: CASSPGDSGGATDTQYF. Here the CDR3 DNA reads TGTGCCAGCAGCCCGGGGGATAGCGGGGGGGCCACAGATACGCAGTATTTT. This chain joins TRBV6-1 and TRBJ2-3, with 11 nucleotides matching TRBD2. The V gene end was trimmed by 6 bases and the J gene end by 2 bases; junction bases not matched to a gene: 10. Looked up from germline, CDR1 is MNHNS and CDR2 is SASEGT. The CDR3 contains 17 residues.

This clonotype came up a few times. The CDR3 DNA reads TGTGCCAGCAGTTACTCGAGAGAAGGGGGCGGGAGCATCACAGATACGCAGTATTTT. It codes for CASSYSREGGGSITDTQYF. The chain links TRBV6-2 or TRBV6-3 to TRBJ2-3; D possibly matches TRBD1 or TRBD2 (7 bases each). The CDR3 extends over 19 amino acids. Germline V gene sequence: CDR1 MNHEY, CDR2 SVGEGT. Between the trimmed V and J ends, which lost 0 bases and 2 bases, there was a span of 21 bases.

The chain links TRBV12-3 or TRBV12-4 to TRBJ1-5; 10 bases are a match to TRBD1. The CDR3 consists of 13 residues. J lost 7 bases, V lost 6 bases, and 3 bases had no gene match. This CDR3 is CASSTTGGQPQHF. The CDR3 coding sequence is TGTGCCAGCAGCACGACAGGGGGCCAGCCCCAGCATTTT.

This clonotype was seen more than once but under ten times. This rearrangement joins TRBV27 to TRBJ1-1; D unclear. Germline V gene lookup returns CDR1 MNHEY and CDR2 SMNVEV (reference sequence). The CDR3 contains 12 residues. Trimming cost V 1 base and J 7 bases, with 7 bases left between them. The CDR3 reads CASSLYGDEAFF. The CDR3, as DNA: TGTGCCAGCAGTTTATACGGAGATGAAGCTTTCTTT.

The chain uses TRBV12-3 or TRBV12-4 and TRBJ2-3; perhaps TRBD2 as D (6 bases). Trimming took off 2 bases at V and 0 bases at J, with 15 bases between the two ends. The CDR3 covers 17 residues. CDR3 DNA: TGTGCCAGCAGTTTAATTCGGGGAGCGGGTAGCACAGATACGCAGTATTTT. Translation gives CASSLIRGAGSTDTQYF.

This clonotype was found many times. The chain links TRBV30 to TRBJ1-2; D is perhaps TRBD1 (6 bases). V was pared by 0 bases and J by 4 bases, with 9 bases between. This CDR3 contains 13 residues. Germline CDR1 reads GTSNPN; CDR2 reads SVGIG (reference sequence). Here the CDR3 reads CAWSVGTSYGYTF. DNA for the CDR3: TGTGCCTGGAGTGTAGGGACATCCTATGGCTACACCTTC.

This clonotype was counted at least ten times. This chain links TRBV5-1 with TRBJ2-5, with TRBD1 identical over 9 bases. Germline trimming cut 3 bases from V and 2 bases from J; bases unmatched to any gene: 2. Germline V lookup: CDR1 SGHRS, CDR2 YFSETQ. The CDR3 loop spans 14 amino acids. CDR3 nucleotide sequence: TGCGCCAGCAGCTCGGGGACAGGGCAAGAGACCCAGTACTTC. Its translation is CASSSGTGQETQYF.